The 14 T cell receptor beta chains in this list originate from one sample, sequenced in a study of cytomegalovirus exposure and HLA in healthy donors. Measured with immunoSEQ multiplex PCR; TCRdb has only the in-frame clones, and not every one. Of about 260,000 clones in the sample, less than 95% were seen once. The sequencing sample was made of PBMCs. The receptor source for this set is a woman aged 25 to 39 in good health and CMV-seronegative.

The chain has TRBV7-7 and TRBJ2-7; 7 positions match TRBD2. The V gene end was trimmed by 5 bases and the J gene end by 5 bases; junction bases not matched to a gene: 6. Germline V gives CDR1 SSHAT, CDR2 FNYEAQ (reference sequence). CDR3 size: 13 residues. CDR3 protein: CASSHAAGDEQYF. The DNA for the CDR3 is TGTGCCAGCAGCCACGCGGCGGGGGACGAGCAGTACTTC.

The CDR3 bases are TGTGCCAGCAGGGCGACAGGTCGGGAAAAACTGTTTTTT. This gives the protein CASRATGREKLFF. The chain combines TRBV28 with TRBJ1-4; D is possibly TRBD1 (6 bases). The CDR3 is 13 amino acids. Trimming removed 6 bases at V and 8 bases at J, with 13 bases between. The germline gives CDR1 MDHEN, CDR2 SYDVKM.

The V and J genes are TRBV5-8 and TRBJ2-3; perhaps TRBD1 as D (6 bases). Germline CDR1 reads SGHTS; CDR2 reads YDEGEE. This CDR3 comprises 13 residues. The V gene lost 6 bases and the J gene lost 1 base, with 9 bases spanning the gap. The CDR3 nucleotides read TGTGCCAGCATGGCAGGGGGCACAGATACGCAGTATTTT. Translation: CASMAGGTDTQYF.

The V call is TRBV6-4, the J call TRBJ2-2; 15 positions agree with TRBD2. CDR3 size: 20 residues. The V gene end was trimmed by 2 bases and the J gene end by 0 bases; junction bases not matched to a gene: 7. From germline, CDR1 is MRHNA and CDR2 SNTAGT. As DNA, the CDR3 is TGTGCCAGCAGTGACCGATCCGGACTAGCGGGAGGGGCGAACACCGGGGAGCTGTTTTTT. Its protein product is CASSDRSGLAGGANTGELFF.

This clone was found once. The chain has TRBV4-2 and TRBJ2-7; TRBD1 matches 11 bases. Germline CDR1 reads LGHNA; CDR2 reads YNFKEQ. There are 15 residues in the CDR3. Trimming removed 4 bases from V and 2 bases from J; junction bases left unmatched: 4. In DNA, the CDR3 is TGTGCCAGCAGCCCCGGGACAGGGGGGCCCTACGAGCAGTACTTC. Translating gives CASSPGTGGPYEQYF.

V usage is TRBV4-1 and J usage is TRBJ2-7; D gene unclear. Trimming stripped 2 bases from V and 3 bases from J, with 8 bases between. Germline lookup yields CDR1 MGHRA and CDR2 YSYEKL. The CDR3 is 13 amino acids. The CDR3 protein is CASSQSARYEQYF. As DNA, the CDR3 is TGCGCCAGCAGCCAATCCGCCCGCTACGAGCAGTACTTC.

The chain combines TRBV27 with TRBJ1-4; D possibly corresponds to TRBD1 (5 bases). The CDR3 sequence is 14 residues long. V lost 3 bases to trimming and J lost 11 bases, with 16 bases between them. CDR1 MNHEY and CDR2 SMNVEV come from the germline V gene (reference sequence). The CDR3 reads CASSFEGPSLKLFF. CDR3 coding DNA: TGTGCCAGCAGTTTTGAGGGACCGTCACTTAAACTGTTTTTT.

J is TRBJ1-5 and V is TRBV15; D might be TRBD1 (6 bases). The CDR3 is 17 amino acids. Trimming took 5 bases from V and 1 from J, leaving 18 bases between them. Germline V gives CDR1 LNHNV, CDR2 YYDKDF (reference sequence). The CDR3 spells CATSGSGGGRSNQPQHF. As DNA, the CDR3 is TGTGCCACCAGCGGTTCTGGAGGGGGGCGAAGCAATCAGCCCCAGCATTTT.

The chain uses TRBV28 and TRBJ2-1; D ambiguous. The CDR3 has 10 residues. V lost 6 bases and J 5 bases, leaving 2 bases between the germline ends. CDR1 and CDR2 (germline): MDHEN, SYDVKM. The CDR3 nucleotides are TGTGCCAGCAGAGACAATGAGCAGTTCTTC. It encodes CASRDNEQFF.

The chain couples TRBV28 to TRBJ2-7, with D tentatively TRBD2 (6 bases). Trimming shortened V by 4 bases and J by 2 bases, and 9 bases separated the two germline ends. This CDR3 contains 13 residues. The V gene's germline CDR1 is MDHEN and CDR2 SYDVKM. This CDR3 is CASSYRLAYEQYF. The CDR3 DNA follows: TGTGCCAGCAGTTATCGACTAGCCTACGAGCAGTACTTC.

This clone was counted a single time. The genes are TRBV7-2 and TRBJ1-5; no clear D. The germline V gene encodes CDR1 SGHTA and CDR2 FQGNSA. The CDR3 is 13 residues long. V lost 1 base, J lost 6 bases, and 7 bases lay in between. The CDR3 here is CASSLEQFQPQHF. CDR3 DNA: TGTGCCAGCAGCTTAGAACAGTTTCAGCCCCAGCATTTT.

This clone turned up a few times. The V gene is TRBV7-2, the J gene TRBJ2-7; possible D gene TRBD1, 5 bases. The V end was cut by 2 bases, the J end by 7 bases, with 12 bases between. Germline-derived CDR1 and CDR2 are SGHTA and FQGNSA. The CDR3 is 13 residues long. DNA for the CDR3: TGTGCCAGCAGCTTAAGGGGAAAGGGAGAGCAGTACTTC. This gives the protein CASSLRGKGEQYF.

The rearrangement links TRBV9 to TRBJ2-3; D not resolved. Germline V lookup: CDR1 SGDLS, CDR2 YYNGEE. This CDR3 has 17 residues. The germline V and J ends were trimmed by 0 bases and 5 bases, with 19 bases remaining between them. CDR3: CASSVAPTRASGDTQYF. CDR3 bases: TGTGCCAGCAGCGTAGCACCCACTCGTGCATCGGGAGATACGCAGTATTTT.

This clone was recorded once. The chain joins TRBV5-1 to TRBJ2-5, with D hard to call. This CDR3 is built from 12 residues. Germline V gene sequence: CDR1 SGHRS, CDR2 YFSETQ. The germline V and J ends were trimmed by 0 bases and 5 bases, with 5 bases remaining between them. CDR3 in amino acids: CASSLGLETQYF. The CDR3 nucleotides are TGCGCCAGCAGCTTGGGGCTGGAGACCCAGTACTTC.